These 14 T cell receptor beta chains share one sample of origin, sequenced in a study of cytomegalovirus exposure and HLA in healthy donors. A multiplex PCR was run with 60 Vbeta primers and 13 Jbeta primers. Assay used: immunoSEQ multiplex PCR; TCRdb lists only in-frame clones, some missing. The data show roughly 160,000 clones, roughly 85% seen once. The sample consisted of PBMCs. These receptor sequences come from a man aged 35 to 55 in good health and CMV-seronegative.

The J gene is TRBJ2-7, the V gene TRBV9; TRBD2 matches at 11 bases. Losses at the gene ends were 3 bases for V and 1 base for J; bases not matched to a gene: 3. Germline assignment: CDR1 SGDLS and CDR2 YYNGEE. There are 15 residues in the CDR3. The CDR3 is CASSASSGGSYEQYF. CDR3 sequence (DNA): TGTGCCAGCAGCGCTTCTAGCGGGGGGTCCTACGAGCAGTACTTC.

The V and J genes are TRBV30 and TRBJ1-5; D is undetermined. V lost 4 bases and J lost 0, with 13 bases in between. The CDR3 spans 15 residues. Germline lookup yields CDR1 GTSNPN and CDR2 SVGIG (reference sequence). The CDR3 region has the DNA TGTGCCTGGAACTCGGGAGGTAATAGCAATCAGCCCCAGCATTTT. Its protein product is CAWNSGGNSNQPQHF. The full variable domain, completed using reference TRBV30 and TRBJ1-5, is SQTIHQWPATLVQPVGSPLSLECTVEGTSNPNLYWYRQAAGRGLQLLFYSVGIGQISSEVPQNLSASRPQDRQFILSSKKLLLSDSGFYLCAWNSGGNSNQPQHFGDGTRLSIL.

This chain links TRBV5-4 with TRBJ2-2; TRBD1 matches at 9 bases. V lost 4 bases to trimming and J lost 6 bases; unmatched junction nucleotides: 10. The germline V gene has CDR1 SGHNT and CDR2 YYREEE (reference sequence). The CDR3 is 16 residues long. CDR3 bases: TGTGCCAGCAGCGCGAAACAGGGGGCGGGGGCCGGGGAGCTGTTTTTT. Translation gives CASSAKQGAGAGELFF.

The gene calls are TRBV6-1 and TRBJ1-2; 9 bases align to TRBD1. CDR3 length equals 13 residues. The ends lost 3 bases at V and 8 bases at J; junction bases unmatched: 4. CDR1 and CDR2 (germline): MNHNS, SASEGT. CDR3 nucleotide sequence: TGTGCCAGCAGTGAGGGACAGGGAAGCGGCTACACCTTC. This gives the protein CASSEGQGSGYTF.

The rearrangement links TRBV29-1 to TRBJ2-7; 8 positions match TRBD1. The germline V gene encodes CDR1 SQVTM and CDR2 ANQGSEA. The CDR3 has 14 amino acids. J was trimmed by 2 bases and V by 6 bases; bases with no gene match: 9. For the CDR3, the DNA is TGCAGCGTCGTGCGCCGGGACAGGACCTACGAGCAGTACTTC. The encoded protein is CSVVRRDRTYEQYF.

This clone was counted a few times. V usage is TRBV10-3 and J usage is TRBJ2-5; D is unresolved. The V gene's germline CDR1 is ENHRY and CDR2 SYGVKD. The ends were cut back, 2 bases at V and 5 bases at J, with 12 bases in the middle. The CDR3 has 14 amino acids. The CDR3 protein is CAISEEETRETQYF. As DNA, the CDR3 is TGTGCCATCAGTGAGGAGGAGACTCGGGAGACCCAGTACTTC.

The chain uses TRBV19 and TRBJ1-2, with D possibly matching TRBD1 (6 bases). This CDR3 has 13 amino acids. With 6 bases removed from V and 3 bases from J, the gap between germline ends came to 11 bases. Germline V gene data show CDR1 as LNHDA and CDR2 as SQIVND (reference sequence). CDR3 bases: TGTGCCAGTAGAGCAGGGGTAGACTATGGCTACACCTTC. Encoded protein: CASRAGVDYGYTF.

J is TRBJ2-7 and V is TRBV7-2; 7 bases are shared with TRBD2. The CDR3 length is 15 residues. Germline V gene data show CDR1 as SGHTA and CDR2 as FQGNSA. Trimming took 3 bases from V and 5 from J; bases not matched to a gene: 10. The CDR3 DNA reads TGTGCCAGCAGCTTCAAGGCGGGGGACCTCCACGAGCAGTACTTC. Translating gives CASSFKAGDLHEQYF.

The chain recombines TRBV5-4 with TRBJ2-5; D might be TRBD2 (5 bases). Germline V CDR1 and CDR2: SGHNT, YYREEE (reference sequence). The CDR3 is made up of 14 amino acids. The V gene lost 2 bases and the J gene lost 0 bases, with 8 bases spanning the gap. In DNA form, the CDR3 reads TGTGCCAGCAGCTTTCCGGGGTACCAAGAGACCCAGTACTTC. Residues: CASSFPGYQETQYF.

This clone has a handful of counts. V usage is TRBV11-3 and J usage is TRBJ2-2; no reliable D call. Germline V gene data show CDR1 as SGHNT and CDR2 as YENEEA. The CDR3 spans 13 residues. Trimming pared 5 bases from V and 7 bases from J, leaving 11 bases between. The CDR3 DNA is TGTGCCAGCAGCCTACGACTTGGCGGGGAGCTGTTTTTT. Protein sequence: CASSLRLGGELFF.

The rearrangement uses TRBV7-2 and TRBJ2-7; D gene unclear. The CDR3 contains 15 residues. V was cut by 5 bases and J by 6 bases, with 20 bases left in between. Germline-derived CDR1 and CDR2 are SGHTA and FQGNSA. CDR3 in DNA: TGTGCCAGCAGCCCCCCCAACCAGTTTGCAGTCGAGCAGTACTTC. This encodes CASSPPNQFAVEQYF.

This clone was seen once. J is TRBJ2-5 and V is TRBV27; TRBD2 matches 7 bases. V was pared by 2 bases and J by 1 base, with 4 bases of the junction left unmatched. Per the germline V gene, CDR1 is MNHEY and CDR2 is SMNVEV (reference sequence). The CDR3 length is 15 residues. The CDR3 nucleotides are TGTGCCAGCAGTTTACTAGCGGCTTTCCAAGAGACCCAGTACTTC. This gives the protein CASSLLAAFQETQYF.

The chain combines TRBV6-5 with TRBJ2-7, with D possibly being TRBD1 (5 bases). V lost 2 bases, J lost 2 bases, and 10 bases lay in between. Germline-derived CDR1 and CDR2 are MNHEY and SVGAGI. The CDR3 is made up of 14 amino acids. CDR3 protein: CASSYGLGAYEQYF. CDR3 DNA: TGTGCCAGCAGTTACGGGCTAGGGGCCTACGAGCAGTACTTC.

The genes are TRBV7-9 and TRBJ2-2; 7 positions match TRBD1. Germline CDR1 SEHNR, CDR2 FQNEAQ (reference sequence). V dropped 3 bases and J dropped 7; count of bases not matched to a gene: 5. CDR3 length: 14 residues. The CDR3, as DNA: TGTGCCAGCAGCTTGACAGGGTTTGACGGGGAGCTGTTTTTT. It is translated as CASSLTGFDGELFF.